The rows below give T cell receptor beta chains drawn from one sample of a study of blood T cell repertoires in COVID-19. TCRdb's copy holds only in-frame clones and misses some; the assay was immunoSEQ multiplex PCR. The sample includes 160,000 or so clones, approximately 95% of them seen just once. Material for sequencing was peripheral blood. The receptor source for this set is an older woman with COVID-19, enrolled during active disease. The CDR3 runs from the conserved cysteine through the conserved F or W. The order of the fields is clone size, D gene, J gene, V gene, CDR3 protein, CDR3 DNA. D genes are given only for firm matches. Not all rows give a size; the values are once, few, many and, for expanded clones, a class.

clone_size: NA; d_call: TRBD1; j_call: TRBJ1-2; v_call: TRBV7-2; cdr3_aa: CASSFDRGLFGGGYTF; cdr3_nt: TGTGCCAGCAGCTTTGACAGGGGGCTTTTTGGAGGTGGCTACACCTTC
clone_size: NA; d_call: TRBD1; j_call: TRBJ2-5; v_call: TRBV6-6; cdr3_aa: CASSYSKTGWQETQYF; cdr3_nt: TGTGCCAGCAGTTACTCGAAGACAGGGTGGCAAGAGACCCAGTACTTC
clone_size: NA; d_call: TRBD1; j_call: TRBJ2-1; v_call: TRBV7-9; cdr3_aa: CASSLDRGPYNEQFF; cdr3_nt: TGTGCCAGCAGCCTTGACAGGGGGCCGTACAATGAGCAGTTCTTC
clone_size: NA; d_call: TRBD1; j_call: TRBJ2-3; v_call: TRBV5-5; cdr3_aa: CASSLETGADTQYF; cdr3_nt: TGTGCCAGCAGCCTTGAAACAGGGGCAGATACGCAGTATTTT
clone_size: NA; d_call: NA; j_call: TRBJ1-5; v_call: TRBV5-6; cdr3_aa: CASSPGGAGNQPQHF; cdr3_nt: TGTGCCAGCAGCCCGGGGGGGGCCGGCAATCAGCCCCAGCATTTT
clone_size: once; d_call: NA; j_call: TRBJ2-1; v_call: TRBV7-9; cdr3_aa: CASSLQGRNEQFF; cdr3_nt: TGTGCCAGCAGCTTACAGGGTCGTAATGAGCAGTTCTTC
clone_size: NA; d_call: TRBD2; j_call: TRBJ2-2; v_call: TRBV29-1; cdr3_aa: CSVKRGGPGELFF; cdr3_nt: TGCAGCGTTAAGCGGGGGGGCCCGGGGGAGCTGTTTTTT
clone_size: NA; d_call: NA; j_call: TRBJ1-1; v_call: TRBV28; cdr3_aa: CASSLSAPPNTEAFF; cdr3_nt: TGTGCCAGCAGTCTATCCGCGCCCCCGAACACTGAAGCTTTCTTT
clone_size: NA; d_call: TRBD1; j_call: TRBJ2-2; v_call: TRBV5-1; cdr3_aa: CASSAGQGSNTGELFF; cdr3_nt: TGCGCCAGCAGCGCAGGACAGGGATCGAACACCGGGGAGCTGTTTTTT
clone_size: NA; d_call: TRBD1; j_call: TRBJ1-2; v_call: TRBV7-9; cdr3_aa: CASSLDSARGFYGYTF; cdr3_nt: TGTGCCAGCAGCTTAGACTCAGCCAGGGGGTTTTATGGCTACACCTTC
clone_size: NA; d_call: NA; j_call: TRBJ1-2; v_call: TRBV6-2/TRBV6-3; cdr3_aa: CASSYSRSTVYGYTF; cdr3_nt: TGTGCCAGCAGTTACTCCCGGTCTACGGTCTATGGCTACACCTTC
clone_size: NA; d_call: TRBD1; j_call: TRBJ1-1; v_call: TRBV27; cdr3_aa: CASSSFRQGALDTEAFF; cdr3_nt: TGTGCCAGCAGTTCCTTCCGACAGGGGGCATTAGACACTGAAGCTTTCTTT
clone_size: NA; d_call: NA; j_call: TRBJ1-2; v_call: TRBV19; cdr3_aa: CASSTNPRGALGYTF; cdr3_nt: TGTGCCAGTAGTACAAACCCCCGGGGGGCGCTTGGCTACACCTTC
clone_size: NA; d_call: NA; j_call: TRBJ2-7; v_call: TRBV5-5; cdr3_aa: CASSLSRDFNYEQYF; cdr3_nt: TGTGCCAGCAGCTTGTCACGGGACTTCAACTACGAGCAGTACTTC
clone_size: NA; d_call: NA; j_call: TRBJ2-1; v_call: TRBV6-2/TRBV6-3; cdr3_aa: CASGQGWVIEQFF; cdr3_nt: TGTGCCAGCGGCCAGGGGTGGGTCATCGAGCAGTTCTTC
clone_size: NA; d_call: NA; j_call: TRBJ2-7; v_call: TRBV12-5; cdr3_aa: CASGSLLLGVTFFF; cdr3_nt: TGTGCTAGTGGTTCCTTGCTCTTAGGGGTTACGTTTTTCTTC
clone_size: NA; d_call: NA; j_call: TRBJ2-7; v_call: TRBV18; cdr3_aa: CASSPTGSYEQYF; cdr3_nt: TGTGCCAGCTCACCGACAGGCTCCTACGAGCAGTACTTC
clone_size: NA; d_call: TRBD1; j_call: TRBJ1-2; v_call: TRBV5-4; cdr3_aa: CASSTTGTHGYTF; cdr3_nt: TGTGCCAGCAGCACGACAGGGACCCATGGCTACACCTTC
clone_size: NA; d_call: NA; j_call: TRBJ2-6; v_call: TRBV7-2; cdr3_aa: CASSDPGQQGGGANVLTF; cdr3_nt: TGTGCCAGCAGTGACCCTGGACAGCAAGGGGGTGGGGCCAACGTCCTGACTTTC
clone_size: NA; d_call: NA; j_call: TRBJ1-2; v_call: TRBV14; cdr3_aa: CASSQGVLRGYTF; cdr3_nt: TGTGCCAGCAGCCAAGGAGTTCTGCGTGGCTACACCTTC
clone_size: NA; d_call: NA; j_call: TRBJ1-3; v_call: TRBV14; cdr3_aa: CASSHSQRYSGNTIYF; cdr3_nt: TGTGCCAGCAGCCATTCACAGAGATACTCTGGAAACACCATATATTTT
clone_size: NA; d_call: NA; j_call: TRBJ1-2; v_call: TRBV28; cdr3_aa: CASSAPYGLRNYGYTF; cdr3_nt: TGTGCCAGCAGCGCCCCTTATGGACTGAGAAACTATGGCTACACCTTC
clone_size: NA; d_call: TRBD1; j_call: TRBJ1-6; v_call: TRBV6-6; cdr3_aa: CASSTPDRGSNSPLHF; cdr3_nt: TGTGCCAGCAGCACCCCGGACAGGGGGAGTAATTCACCCCTCCACTTT
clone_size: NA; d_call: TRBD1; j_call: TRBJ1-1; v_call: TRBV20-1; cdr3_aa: CSATELGTANTEAFF; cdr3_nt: TGCAGTGCTACTGAACTTGGGACAGCGAACACTGAAGCTTTCTTT
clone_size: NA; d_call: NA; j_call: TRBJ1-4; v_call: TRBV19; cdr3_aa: CASRQPGEKLFF; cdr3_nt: TGTGCCAGTAGACAACCGGGGGAAAAACTGTTTTTT
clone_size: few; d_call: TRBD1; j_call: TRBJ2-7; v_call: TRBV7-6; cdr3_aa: CASSLGQGAFYEQYF; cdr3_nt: TGTGCCAGCAGCTTGGGCCAGGGGGCTTTCTACGAGCAGTACTTC
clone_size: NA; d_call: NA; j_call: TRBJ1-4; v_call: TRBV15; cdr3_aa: CATSSLQVEKLFF; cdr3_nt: TGTGCCACCAGCAGCTTACAGGTTGAAAAACTGTTTTTT
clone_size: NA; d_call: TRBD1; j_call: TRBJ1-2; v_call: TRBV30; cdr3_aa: CAWRTDRAMEYGYTF; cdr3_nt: TGTGCCTGGAGGACCGACAGGGCGATGGAATATGGCTACACCTTC
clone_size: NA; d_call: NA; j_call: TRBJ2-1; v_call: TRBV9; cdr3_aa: CASSVQGSSYNEQFF; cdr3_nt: TGTGCCAGCAGCGTACAGGGCAGCTCCTACAATGAGCAGTTCTTC
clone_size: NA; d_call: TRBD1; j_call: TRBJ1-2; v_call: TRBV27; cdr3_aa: CASRPGTGLYGYTF; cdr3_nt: TGTGCCAGCAGGCCCGGGACAGGACTCTATGGCTACACCTTC
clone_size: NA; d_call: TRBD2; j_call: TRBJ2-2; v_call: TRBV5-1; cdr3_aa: CASSFGLAGGPTGELFF; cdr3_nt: TGCGCCAGCAGCTTTGGACTCGCGGGGGGGCCTACCGGGGAGCTGTTTTTT
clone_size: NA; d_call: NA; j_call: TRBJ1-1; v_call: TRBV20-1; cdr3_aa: CSATGRGEAFF; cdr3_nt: TGCAGTGCTACGGGGAGGGGCGAAGCTTTCTTT
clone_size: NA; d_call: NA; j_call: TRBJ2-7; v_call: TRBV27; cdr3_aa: CASSLTPYYEQYF; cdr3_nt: TGTGCCAGCAGTTTAACTCCGTACTACGAGCAGTACTTC
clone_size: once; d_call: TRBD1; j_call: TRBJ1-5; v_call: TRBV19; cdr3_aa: CASSIWGQINQPQHF; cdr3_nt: TGTGCCAGTAGTATTTGGGGACAGATCAATCAGCCCCAGCATTTT
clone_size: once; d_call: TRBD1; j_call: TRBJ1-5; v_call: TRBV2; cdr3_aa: CASVRDRGQPQHF; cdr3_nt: TGTGCCAGTGTACGGGACAGGGGACAGCCCCAGCATTTT
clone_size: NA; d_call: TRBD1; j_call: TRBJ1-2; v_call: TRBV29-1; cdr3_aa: CSVVTGDYGYTF; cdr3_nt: TGCAGCGTCGTGACAGGGGACTATGGCTACACCTTC
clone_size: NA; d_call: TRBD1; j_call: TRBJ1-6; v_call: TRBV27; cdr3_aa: CASAGTVDSPLHF; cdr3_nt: TGTGCCAGCGCCGGGACAGTAGATTCACCCCTCCACTTT
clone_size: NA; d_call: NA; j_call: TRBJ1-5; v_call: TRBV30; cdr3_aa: CAWSGPRGKGTYSNQPQHF; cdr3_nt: TGTGCCTGGAGTGGCCCAAGGGGTAAAGGCACCTATAGCAATCAGCCCCAGCATTTT
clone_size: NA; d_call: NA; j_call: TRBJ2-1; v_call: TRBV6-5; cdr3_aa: CATTSLRNEQFF; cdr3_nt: TGTGCCACCACCTCCTTGAGGAATGAGCAGTTCTTC
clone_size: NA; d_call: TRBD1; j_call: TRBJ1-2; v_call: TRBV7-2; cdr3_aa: CASSFTTGVEYGYTF; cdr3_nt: TGTGCCAGCAGCTTCACAACAGGGGTTGAGTATGGCTACACCTTC
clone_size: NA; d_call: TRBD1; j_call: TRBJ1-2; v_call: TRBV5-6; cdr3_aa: CASSWDRARGYTF; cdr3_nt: TGTGCCAGCAGCTGGGACAGGGCGAGGGGCTACACCTTC
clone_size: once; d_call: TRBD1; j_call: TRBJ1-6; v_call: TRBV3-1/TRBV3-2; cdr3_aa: CASSQMTGDNSPLHF; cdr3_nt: TGTGCCAGCAGCCAGATGACAGGGGATAATTCACCCCTCCACTTT
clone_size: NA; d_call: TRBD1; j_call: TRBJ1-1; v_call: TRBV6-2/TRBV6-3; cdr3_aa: CASSSLPQGLAEAFF; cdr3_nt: TGTGCCAGCAGTTCCCTCCCACAGGGGCTCGCTGAAGCTTTCTTT
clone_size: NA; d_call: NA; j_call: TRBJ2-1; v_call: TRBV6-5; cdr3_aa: CASKPRSSYNEQFF; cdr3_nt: TGTGCCAGCAAACCGCGGAGCTCCTACAATGAGCAGTTCTTC
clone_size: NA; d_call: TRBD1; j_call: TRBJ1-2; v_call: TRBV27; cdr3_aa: CASSPIPGTGNYGYTF; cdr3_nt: TGTGCCAGCAGTCCTATACCCGGGACAGGGAACTATGGCTACACCTTC
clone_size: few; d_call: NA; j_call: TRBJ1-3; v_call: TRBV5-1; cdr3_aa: CASSLDSGSGNTIYF; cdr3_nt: TGCGCCAGCAGCTTGGATTCAGGCTCTGGAAACACCATATATTTT
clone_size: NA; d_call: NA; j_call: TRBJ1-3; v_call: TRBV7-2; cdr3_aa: CASSLAGGNSGNTIYF; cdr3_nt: TGTGCCAGCAGCTTAGCCGGGGGGAATTCTGGAAACACCATATATTTT